A single sample is the source of the 29 T cell receptor beta chains below, sequenced in a study of CD8+ T cells in alopecia areata. Treatment specified: oral pan-JAK inhibitor, 5-10 mg twice daily. RNA was isolated and reverse transcribed to cDNA, the sequencing template. The repertoire was sequenced with immunoSEQ multiplex PCR; TCRdb's copy has only in-frame clones and lacks some. The profile shows 190,000 or so clones, 58% of them singletons. The starting material was CD4+ T cells sorted from blood, obtained at week 24, from a patient treated with tofacitinib. These receptors came from a human donor with alopecia areata.

V is TRBV7-3 and J is TRBJ1-2, with 8 bases fitting TRBD1. The germline V gene has CDR1 SGHTA and CDR2 FQGTGA. V gave up 0 bases and J gave up 7 bases; unmatched junction bases: 7. CDR3 length equals 15 residues. DNA of the CDR3: TGTGCCAGCAGCTTAACGAGACAGGGGACGGGTGGCTACACCTTC. This codes for CASSLTRQGTGGYTF.

Note on this clone: Other DNA sequences in the same sample also yield this CDR3. The chain combines TRBV4-1 with TRBJ1-2, with D perhaps matching TRBD1 (5 bases). The length of the CDR3 is 14 residues. V lost 1 base, J lost 3 bases, and 9 bases lay in between. CDR1 MGHRA and CDR2 YSYEKL come from the germline V gene. The CDR3 coding sequence is TGCGCCAGCAGCCAAGTTGGCAGGGACTATGGCTACACCTTC. Translated: CASSQVGRDYGYTF.

This clone came up once. The genes are TRBV9 and TRBJ2-1; the match to TRBD1 covers 7 bases. Germline V gives CDR1 SGDLS, CDR2 YYNGEE. This CDR3 has 14 residues. V lost 4 bases, J lost 8 bases, and 9 bases stayed unmatched. This CDR3 is CASSSQGVGDEQFF. DNA of the CDR3: TGTGCCAGCAGCTCGCAGGGGGTGGGTGATGAGCAGTTCTTC.

This clone was seen just once. J is TRBJ2-5 and V is TRBV5-1; tentatively, D is TRBD1 or TRBD2 (5 bases each). With 2 bases removed from V and 8 bases from J, the gap between germline ends came to 16 bases. The CDR3 is made up of 14 amino acids. The germline V gene encodes CDR1 SGHRS and CDR2 YFSETQ. CDR3 bases: TGCGCCAGCAGCTTAGGGACCGACTTTCGAACCCAGTACTTC. Encoded protein: CASSLGTDFRTQYF.

V is TRBV28 and J is TRBJ2-7; no firm D call. The V end lost 8 bases, the J end lost 7 bases, and 12 bases lay between the germline ends. Per the germline V gene, CDR1 is MDHEN and CDR2 is SYDVKM. The CDR3 runs 11 residues. This CDR3 is CASGGVWEQYF. The CDR3 region has the DNA TGTGCCAGCGGTGGAGTATGGGAGCAGTACTTC.

This rearrangement joins TRBV29-1 to TRBJ2-5; 8 nucleotides agree with TRBD2. Trimming took 3 bases from V and 1 from J; bases not matched to a gene: 10. The germline V gene has CDR1 SQVTM and CDR2 ANQGSEA. The CDR3 sequence is 16 residues long. CDR3 loop: CSVDFGLRGAQETQYF. The CDR3 DNA reads as TGCAGCGTTGACTTCGGGTTGCGGGGGGCCCAAGAGACCCAGTACTTC.

This clone has more than one count but fewer than ten. This chain links TRBV7-8 with TRBJ2-1; 10 bases map to TRBD2. The V segment lost 1 base and the J segment 7 bases; nucleotides outside the gene matches: 10. Germline V lookup: CDR1 SGHVS, CDR2 FQNEAQ. This CDR3 has 17 residues. The CDR3 DNA follows: TGTGCCAGCAGCTTAGTAGCAGCGGGAGGGTCTCGGAATGAGCAGTTCTTC. The encoded protein is CASSLVAAGGSRNEQFF.

This clone was recorded a few times. The chain carries TRBV28 and TRBJ1-4, with TRBD1 matching 9 bases. V was clipped by 6 bases and J by 6 bases; unmatched bases: 8. The length of the CDR3 is 15 residues. The germline V gene has CDR1 MDHEN and CDR2 SYDVKM. CDR3 DNA sequence: TGTGCCAGCAGGCCCGCCGGGACAGGGTATGAAAAACTGTTTTTT. Translated, it gives CASRPAGTGYEKLFF.

The V gene is TRBV7-2, the J gene TRBJ2-5; D not certain. This CDR3 contains 14 residues. The germline gives CDR1 SGHTA, CDR2 FQGNSA. Between the trimmed V and J ends, which lost 0 bases and 4 bases, there was a span of 9 bases. This CDR3 is CASSLAPGVETQYF. The CDR3 nucleotides read TGTGCCAGCAGCTTAGCCCCGGGCGTAGAGACCCAGTACTTC.

This clone was seen just once. The V gene is TRBV5-4, the J gene TRBJ1-2; D perhaps matches TRBD1 (6 bases). V lost 3 bases, J lost 6 bases, and 18 bases lay in between. CDR3 length equals 15 residues. Germline V lookup: CDR1 SGHNT, CDR2 YYREEE (reference sequence). The CDR3 DNA is TGTGCCAGCAGCTCATCACAGGGCGCAGTTCATGGCTACACCTTC. Residues: CASSSSQGAVHGYTF.

The CDR3, as DNA: TGCAGTGCGCATCAAGAGACCCAGTACTTC. This encodes CSAHQETQYF. The rearrangement joins TRBV20-1 to TRBJ2-5; D remains unclear. Germline lookup yields CDR1 DFQATT and CDR2 SNEGSKA (reference sequence). Trimming left V 6 bases short and J 2 bases short, with 4 bases between. This CDR3 has 10 residues.

This clone was detected once. The V call is TRBV5-1, the J call TRBJ2-3, with D possibly TRBD1 on 6 matching bases. Trimming took 2 bases from V and 4 from J, leaving 14 bases between them. This CDR3 contains 15 residues. CDR1 SGHRS and CDR2 YFSETQ come from the germline V gene. For the CDR3, the DNA is TGCGCCAGCAGCTTTATCACAGGGTACGCAGATACGCAGTATTTT. Its protein is CASSFITGYADTQYF. The complete variable domain, with remaining parts taken from reference TRBV5-1 and TRBJ2-3, reads KAGVTQTPRYLIKTRGQQVTLSCSPISGHRSVSWYQQTPGQGLQFLFEYFSETQRNKGNFPGRFSGRQFSNSRSEMNVSTLELGDSALYLCASSFITGYADTQYFGPGTRLTVL.

A few counts support this clone. The chain has TRBV18 and TRBJ2-4; 10 bases match TRBD1. The CDR3 extends over 16 amino acids. V lost 0 bases, J lost 1 base, and 0 bases stayed unmatched. The germline V gene encodes CDR1 KGHSH and CDR2 LQKENI. For the CDR3, the DNA is TGTGCCAGCTCACCACCGGGACAGGGGGCCAAAAACATTCAGTACTTC. It specifies CASSPPGQGAKNIQYF.

The chain is built from TRBV20-1 and TRBJ1-1; D unresolved. CDR3 length equals 10 residues. V lost 5 bases and J lost 2, with 3 bases in between. Germline V gene sequence: CDR1 DFQATT, CDR2 SNEGSKA (reference sequence). The CDR3 bases are TGCAGTGCTTCTAACACTGAAGCTTTCTTT. Translated: CSASNTEAFF.

This clone was observed a single time. The rearrangement uses TRBV5-1 and TRBJ2-3; 7 bases fit TRBD2. Germline V gene lookup returns CDR1 SGHRS and CDR2 YFSETQ. The junction had 11 bases not matched to a gene; V was cut back by 7 bases and J by 3 bases. The CDR3 consists of 15 residues. The CDR3 bases are TGCGCCAGCGGCGAAACGGGAGGTCGTACAGATACGCAGTATTTT. This encodes CASGETGGRTDTQYF.

This clone was seen only once. Within the sample, other DNA sequences also encode this same CDR3. V gene TRBV11-2 combines with J gene TRBJ2-5; TRBD1 matches 8 bases. The CDR3 has 13 amino acids. Unmatched junction bases numbered 0, after V lost 3 bases and J lost 3 bases. CDR1 and CDR2 (germline): SGHAT, FQNNGV. The CDR3 reads CASSLDREETQYF. In DNA form, the CDR3 reads TGTGCCAGCAGCTTGGACAGGGAAGAGACCCAGTACTTC.

The rearrangement uses TRBV19 and TRBJ1-2; D is possibly TRBD1 (6 bases). The CDR3 covers 16 residues. Per the germline V gene, CDR1 is LNHDA and CDR2 is SQIVND (reference sequence). V dropped 1 base and J dropped 3 bases, with 15 bases sitting between them. CDR3: CASSIGAGAMDYGYTF. CDR3 sequence (DNA): TGTGCCAGTAGTATAGGCGCAGGGGCTATGGACTATGGCTACACCTTC.

V usage is TRBV7-9 and J usage is TRBJ1-2, with no clear D. This CDR3 is 13 amino acids long. Germline V lookup: CDR1 SEHNR, CDR2 FQNEAQ (reference sequence). With 1 base removed from V and 6 bases from J, the gap between germline ends came to 9 bases. CDR3 protein: CASSLEETHGYTF. The CDR3, as DNA: TGTGCCAGCAGCTTAGAAGAGACACATGGCTACACCTTC.

This rearrangement joins TRBV30 to TRBJ1-1; 8 bases map to TRBD1. CDR3 length: 15 amino acids. V trimming: 3 bases; J trimming: 4 bases; junction bases outside the gene matches: 10. The germline V gene encodes CDR1 GTSNPN and CDR2 SVGIG (reference sequence). This CDR3 is CAWSDGQGSATEAFF. CDR3 coding DNA: TGTGCCTGGAGCGACGGACAGGGATCGGCCACTGAAGCTTTCTTT. Variable domain in full (rest from reference TRBV30 and TRBJ1-1): SQTIHQWPATLVQPVGSPLSLECTVEGTSNPNLYWYRQAAGRGLQLLFYSVGIGQISSEVPQNLSASRPQDRQFILSSKKLLLSDSGFYLCAWSDGQGSATEAFFGQGTRLTVV.

The J gene is TRBJ2-7, the V gene TRBV29-1; D is possibly TRBD1 or TRBD2 (6 bases each). The CDR3 contains 13 residues. Trimming pared 6 bases from V and 2 bases from J, leaving 14 bases between. Germline CDR1 is SQVTM and CDR2 is ANQGSEA. CDR3 amino acids: CSVNEGGPYEQYF. For the CDR3, the DNA is TGCAGCGTGAACGAGGGGGGCCCCTACGAGCAGTACTTC.

This clone has a handful of counts. The rearrangement uses TRBV7-9 and TRBJ1-2; 7 bases align to TRBD1. CDR3 length equals 15 residues. Losses at the gene ends were 5 bases for V and 0 bases for J; bases not matched to a gene: 6. In germline, CDR1 is SEHNR, CDR2 FQNEAQ (reference sequence). The chain's CDR3 is CASSVSGGSNYGYTF. CDR3 DNA sequence: TGTGCCAGCAGCGTATCAGGGGGTTCTAACTATGGCTACACCTTC. Drawing the rest from reference TRBV7-9 and TRBJ1-2, the complete variable domain is DTGVSQNPRHKITKRGQNVTFRCDPISEHNRLYWYRQTLGQGPEFLTYFQNEAQLEKSRLLSDRFSAERPKGSFSTLEIQRTEQGDSAMYLCASSVSGGSNYGYTFGSGTRLTVV.

The V call is TRBV25-1, the J call TRBJ1-1, with D possibly TRBD1 on 5 matching bases. V lost 6 bases to trimming and J lost 1 base, with 9 bases between them. Germline lookup yields CDR1 MGHDK and CDR2 SYGVNS. The CDR3 covers 13 residues. This CDR3 is CASRGHSNTEAFF. The DNA for the CDR3 is TGTGCCAGCAGAGGACATTCGAACACTGAAGCTTTCTTT.

This chain links TRBV29-1 with TRBJ2-6; TRBD2 matches 7 bases. The CDR3 extends over 16 amino acids. J was trimmed by 0 bases and V by 4 bases; bases with no gene match: 6. Germline assignment: CDR1 SQVTM and CDR2 ANQGSEA. CDR3 sequence reads: CSVGSSGGSGANVLTF. As DNA, the CDR3 is TGCAGCGTTGGCTCTAGCGGAGGCTCTGGGGCCAACGTCCTGACTTTC.

This clone has more than one count but fewer than ten. CDR3 DNA sequence: TGCAGCGTTGCAAGGGGAGTACAAGACGAGCAGTACTTC. Residues: CSVARGVQDEQYF. The gene calls are TRBV29-1 and TRBJ2-7; the D gene could be TRBD1 or TRBD2 (5 bases each). The length of the CDR3 is 13 residues. Germline assignment: CDR1 SQVTM and CDR2 ANQGSEA. Trimming shortened V by 4 bases and J by 5 bases, and 15 bases separated the two germline ends.

The chain joins TRBV5-1 to TRBJ2-1, with 12 positions matching TRBD1. J was trimmed by 7 bases and V by 2 bases; bases with no gene match: 4. CDR1 and CDR2 from the germline V gene are SGHRS and YFSETQ. The CDR3 runs to 15 residues. CDR3 in DNA: TGCGCCAGCAGCTTCGGGGACAGGGGGCTGAATGAGCAGTTCTTC. Its translation: CASSFGDRGLNEQFF.

V usage is TRBV19 and J usage is TRBJ1-2, with D maybe TRBD1 (5 bases). CDR1 and CDR2 (germline): LNHDA, SQIVND (reference sequence). This CDR3 has 13 residues. CDR3: CAADSSENYGYTF. The CDR3 nucleotides read TGTGCTGCTGACAGCTCCGAGAACTATGGCTACACCTTC.

The chain links TRBV7-9 to TRBJ1-5; TRBD1 agrees at 8 bases. V was pared by 4 bases and J by 5 bases, with 4 bases of the junction left unmatched. Germline CDR1 reads SEHNR; CDR2 reads FQNEAQ (reference sequence). CDR3 size: 14 residues. The CDR3: CASSSTTGDQPQHF. CDR3 sequence (DNA): TGTGCCAGCAGCTCAACGACAGGGGATCAGCCCCAGCATTTT. Together with reference TRBV7-9 and TRBJ1-5, the CDR3 gives the full variable domain: DTGVSQNPRHKITKRGQNVTFRCDPISEHNRLYWYRQTLGQGPEFLTYFQNEAQLEKSRLLSDRFSAERPKGSFSTLEIQRTEQGDSAMYLCASSSTTGDQPQHFGDGTRLSIL.

This clone occurred a few times. The V gene is TRBV4-2, the J gene TRBJ1-1; TRBD1 is a possible D gene (5 bases). The CDR3 runs 14 residues. V lost 1 base and J lost 7, with 13 bases in between. Germline V CDR1 and CDR2: LGHNA, YNFKEQ. CDR3 nucleotides: TGTGCCAGCAGCCAAGCCGGGACCCGGCGTGAAGCTTTCTTT. Translated: CASSQAGTRREAFF.

The CDR3 DNA reads TGTGCCAGCAGTCCAAGGGGCCGGACAGGGGAAAGGGGCTACACCTTC. Its protein is CASSPRGRTGERGYTF. V is TRBV7-8 and J is TRBJ1-2; 9 positions agree with TRBD1. Trimming cost V 6 bases and J 8 bases; bases outside gene matches: 16. The CDR3 length is 16 residues. Germline V gene sequence: CDR1 SGHVS, CDR2 FQNEAQ.